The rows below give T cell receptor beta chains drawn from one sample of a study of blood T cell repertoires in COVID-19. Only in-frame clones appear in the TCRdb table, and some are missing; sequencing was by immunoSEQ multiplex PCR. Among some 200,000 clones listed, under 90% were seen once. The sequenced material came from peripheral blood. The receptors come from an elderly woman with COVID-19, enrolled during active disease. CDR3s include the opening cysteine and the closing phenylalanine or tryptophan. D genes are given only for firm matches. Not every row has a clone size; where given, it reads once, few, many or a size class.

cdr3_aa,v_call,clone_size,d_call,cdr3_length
CASSTLAGKDYGYTF,TRBV11-3,once,NA,15
CASWSGGKTYF,TRBV28,NA,NA,11
CATSGDPATNEKLFF,TRBV15,NA,NA,15
CASSRGQVVDYGYTF,TRBV3-1/TRBV3-2,once,NA,15
CASSDTGGNQPQHF,TRBV3-1/TRBV3-2,NA,TRBD1,14
CASTSTGILPYEQYF,TRBV25-1,NA,NA,15
CASGQGNQETQYF,TRBV5-5,once,TRBD1,13
CASSYPTRDSEAFF,TRBV6-6,NA,NA,14
CASSQSRGGYNEQFF,TRBV3-1/TRBV3-2,NA,TRBD2,15
CASSLKPGGGPRGNQPQHF,TRBV7-9,once,NA,19
CASSVHSGSAITGELFF,TRBV9,NA,NA,17
CAIASDRDSNEQFF,TRBV10-3,NA,TRBD1,14
CASSEARTGGYGYTF,TRBV6-1,NA,TRBD1,15
CASSLREAQYF,TRBV6-2/TRBV6-3,NA,TRBD2,11
CASSTGGSYNSPLHF,TRBV2,NA,TRBD1,15
CASSDPTGGGYEQYF,TRBV6-1,NA,TRBD1,15
CASSLGSGGTQYF,TRBV12-3/TRBV12-4,NA,TRBD2,13
CATQGVAEAFF,TRBV19,once,NA,11
CASSQTTTGDNTEAFF,TRBV4-2,NA,TRBD1,16
CASSTLRGLSPLHF,TRBV28,NA,TRBD1,14
CASSVGQRETQYF,TRBV2,once,TRBD1,13
CASQPLASQETQYF,TRBV5-1,few,NA,14
CASSQVAVDTQYF,TRBV4-2,NA,NA,13
CASSSLYNEQFF,TRBV28,NA,NA,12
CASSRDRGTPNYGYTF,TRBV2,NA,TRBD1,16
CASSPTGGEQYF,TRBV11-3,NA,NA,12
CASKSQNSPLHF,TRBV12-3/TRBV12-4,NA,NA,12
CASSLGGDEKLFF,TRBV9,once,NA,13
CASSSTSDRAKSSGNAIYF,TRBV18,NA,TRBD1,19
CASSFLGSRTDTQYF,TRBV6-2/TRBV6-3,NA,NA,15
CASSPGTGVNTEAFF,TRBV18,NA,TRBD1,15
CASSGRTSSNEQFF,TRBV7-9,once,TRBD2,14
CSGSGLAGSTGELFF,TRBV29-1,NA,TRBD2,15
CASSSGTGGEQYF,TRBV19,NA,TRBD1,13
CSASGTSGGNEQFF,TRBV20-1,NA,TRBD2,14
CASSLVADTEAFF,TRBV7-3,NA,NA,13
CASSPANSGRDSPLHF,TRBV18,NA,NA,16
CASSPVGANTEAFF,TRBV5-1,NA,NA,14
CASSLGLAGTDTQYF,TRBV7-7,NA,TRBD2,15
CATSTPEDPQAYEQYF,TRBV15,NA,NA,16
CASSPSGTGSGGYTF,TRBV10-1,NA,TRBD1,15
CASSRRGVTDTQYF,TRBV5-1,NA,NA,14